The T cell receptor (beta chain) described here comes from a study of molecular identifiers for immune sequencing clone quantification. Sorting selected naive CD8 T cells with a CD8+CD4-CCR7+CD45RA+ phenotype. The count of this clonotype is one. Its cognate antigen is unknown. This clone may be a read error of a much larger clone one base away. Germline lookup yields CDR1 DFQATT and CDR2 SNEGSKA (reference sequence). The CDR3 consists of 14 residues. Study-wide results and limits: Approximately 980,000 naive cells reportedly did not prevent detection of spiked Jurkat TCR RNA from one cell.

From the PCR reads, TCRdb called clonotypes with MiXCR, one entry per CDR3 protein. This table has about 640,000 distinct CDR3 sequences, 20% appearing once. The chain links TRBV20-1 to TRBJ2-3; weak D call: TRBD1 (5 bases). This TCR was sampled from a human donor in good health. Some libraries in this study had Jurkat cell RNA spiked in. The sequenced sample was naive CD8+ T cells from blood, with Jurkat cell RNA spiked in. Subset meaning: FACS-sorted CD8+CD4-CCR7+CD45RA+ naive T cells. CDR3 sequence reads: CSASPAQVTGTQYF. CDR3 bases: TGCAGTGCTAGTCCGGCGCAGGTTACAGGTACGCAGTATTTT.